This T cell receptor beta chain was captured by sequencing in a study of radiation and T cells in renal cell carcinoma. Only one count was recorded for this clone. Antigen specificity is unknown. The CDR3 runs to 16 residues. Trimming pared 2 bases from V and 5 bases from J, leaving 16 bases between. The germline CDR1 and CDR2 sequences are SEHNR and FQNEAQ (reference sequence). Study-wide results and caveats: From baseline, blood top tumor clonotypes peaked at 2 weeks post-radiation.

Some clones are missing from TCRdb's copy, which holds only in-frame ones; the method was immunoSEQ multiplex PCR. The sample shows roughly 150,000 clones, 87% of them seen only once. The time point is: blood 2 weeks post-SBRT. The treatment was: 15 Gy SBRT to primary tumor, nephrectomy 4 weeks later. The receptor was derived from a woman in her fifties or sixties with renal cell carcinoma. V and J are TRBV7-9 and TRBJ2-1; TRBD1 might be the D (5 bases). Sequenced here: blood, sampled from a patient whose treatment included radiotherapy and nephrectomy. CDR3 nucleotides: TGTGCCAGCAGCTTACCCGGAAGGGGCAGGGACAATGAGCAGTTCTTC. Its translation is CASSLPGRGRDNEQFF. The full variable domain, rest sourced from reference TRBV7-9 and TRBJ2-1, is DTGVSQNPRHKITKRGQNVTFRCDPISEHNRLYWYRQTLGQGPEFLTYFQNEAQLEKSRLLSDRFSAERPKGSFSTLEIQRTEQGDSAMYLCASSLPGRGRDNEQFFGPGTRLTVL.